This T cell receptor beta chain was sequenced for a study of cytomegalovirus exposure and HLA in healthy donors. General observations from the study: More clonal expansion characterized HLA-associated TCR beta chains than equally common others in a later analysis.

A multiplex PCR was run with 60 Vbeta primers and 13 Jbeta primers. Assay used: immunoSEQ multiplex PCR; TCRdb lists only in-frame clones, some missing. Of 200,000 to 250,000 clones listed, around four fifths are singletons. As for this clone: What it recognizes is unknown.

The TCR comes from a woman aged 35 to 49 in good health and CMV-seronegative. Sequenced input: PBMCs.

The CDR3 coding sequence is TGCAGCGTTGGGACAGGGGAGTCATGGGACTACGAGCAGTACTTC. It is translated as CSVGTGESWDYEQYF. This chain links TRBV29-1 with TRBJ2-7; 9 bases line up with TRBD1. The V gene's germline CDR1 is SQVTM and CDR2 ANQGSEA. CDR3 length: 15 amino acids. V gave up 4 bases and J gave up 3 bases; unmatched junction bases: 10.